Listed below are T cell receptor beta chains from one sample, sequenced in a study of identical twins. TCRdb passed the 5' RACE reads through MiXCR, listing each CDR3 protein once. The sample contains roughly 720,000 distinct CDR3 sequences, approximately 18% of which appear only once. The same sample was also studied in work on T cells expressing NK-cell markers.

Material: PBMCs. The source is a woman between 18 and 29 years old in good health. Both conserved end residues are part of each CDR3. Each record gives: clone size, D gene, V gene, J gene, CDR3 DNA, CDR3 protein. D genes are given only for firm matches. Only some rows state a clone size, as once, few, many or a class for expanded clones.

size: -
D: -
V: TRBV20-1
J: TRBJ1-1
DNA: TGCAGTGCTAGCCCTGCCCCTAGACCGGACACTGAAGCTTTCTTT
CDR3: CSASPAPRPDTEAFF

size: few
D: TRBD1
V: TRBV18
J: TRBJ2-3
DNA: TGTGCCAGCTCACCCCGGGACAGAACAGATACGCAGTATTTT
CDR3: CASSPRDRTDTQYF

size: -
D: -
V: TRBV6-5
J: TRBJ2-5
DNA: TGTGCCAGCAGTTACCCGGGGACTCAAGGGTGGGAGACCCAGTACTTC
CDR3: CASSYPGTQGWETQYF

size: few
D: -
V: TRBV27
J: TRBJ2-1
DNA: TGTGCCAGCAGTTCCTCAGCGTACAATGAGCAGTTCTTC
CDR3: CASSSSAYNEQFF

size: -
D: -
V: TRBV6-1
J: TRBJ2-1
DNA: TGTGCCAGCGGGGTGACAGACCCTCCGAGGTGGTTCTTC
CDR3: CASGVTDPPRWFF

size: few
D: -
V: TRBV28
J: TRBJ2-1
DNA: TGTGCCAGCAGGCTTTCGGGGGCGGGGCATGAGCAGTTCTTC
CDR3: CASRLSGAGHEQFF

size: -
D: TRBD2
V: TRBV20-1
J: TRBJ2-2
DNA: TGCAGTGCTAGGAGAGGACTAGCGGGATTTAACACCGGGGAGCTGTTTTTT
CDR3: CSARRGLAGFNTGELFF

size: few
D: TRBD1
V: TRBV4-3
J: TRBJ1-4
DNA: TGCGCCAGCAGCCAAAAGCAGGGGGGGAATGAAAAACTGTTTTTT
CDR3: CASSQKQGGNEKLFF

size: many
D: TRBD1
V: TRBV12-3/TRBV12-4
J: TRBJ1-2
DNA: TGTGCCAGCAGAGGACAGGGGGCGAGGACCTATGGCTACACCTTC
CDR3: CASRGQGARTYGYTF

size: -
D: TRBD1
V: TRBV7-2
J: TRBJ2-1
DNA: TGTGCCAGCAGCCCCGTTAGACAGGGCAATGAGCAGTTCTTC
CDR3: CASSPVRQGNEQFF

size: -
D: -
V: TRBV3-1
J: TRBJ2-1
DNA: TGTGCCAGCAAGGGGAGCTCCTACAATGAGCAGTTCTTC
CDR3: CASKGSSYNEQFF

size: -
D: TRBD1
V: TRBV7-9
J: TRBJ2-3
DNA: TGTGCCAGCAGCAACACCGGACAGGGGGCAGGTACGCAGTATTTT
CDR3: CASSNTGQGAGTQYF

size: -
D: TRBD1
V: TRBV6-5
J: TRBJ1-2
DNA: TGTGCCAGCAGTTACCAGATTACAGGGGGAGTTGGCTACACCTTC
CDR3: CASSYQITGGVGYTF

size: few
D: TRBD2
V: TRBV20-1
J: TRBJ2-1
DNA: TGCAGTGCCAATTTAGCGGGGACGAACAATGAGCAGTTCTTC
CDR3: CSANLAGTNNEQFF

size: -
D: TRBD1
V: TRBV15
J: TRBJ2-2
DNA: TGTGCCACCAGCGGACCACCGGGACAGAATTTCGAGGGGGAGCTGTTTTTT
CDR3: CATSGPPGQNFEGELFF

size: few
D: -
V: TRBV20-1
J: TRBJ1-3
DNA: TGCAGTGCTGACCGGGACAGAAACACCATATATTTT
CDR3: CSADRDRNTIYF

size: few
D: -
V: TRBV4-3
J: TRBJ2-1
DNA: TGCGCCAGCAGCCAAGATTTCAGGCGGGGCAATGAGCAGTTCTTC
CDR3: CASSQDFRRGNEQFF

size: few
D: -
V: TRBV20-1
J: TRBJ1-2
DNA: TGCAGTGCTAGAAATATGGCAGTCGGCAGGGCTGGTGGCTACACCTTC
CDR3: CSARNMAVGRAGGYTF

size: -
D: -
V: TRBV5-1
J: TRBJ2-5
DNA: TGCGCCAGCAGCTTGGATGCCGGGACCCAGTACTTC
CDR3: CASSLDAGTQYF

size: -
D: -
V: TRBV11-2
J: TRBJ2-6
DNA: TGTGCCAGCACCTCATTTGGCGGCGAACCCTCTGGGGCCAACGTCCTGACTTTC
CDR3: CASTSFGGEPSGANVLTF

size: few
D: -
V: TRBV21-1
J: TRBJ1-1
DNA: TGTGCCAGCAGCAAACCCGCCCGGGGCGAGGCTTTCTTT
CDR3: CASSKPARGEAFF

size: few
D: -
V: TRBV5-1
J: TRBJ2-7
DNA: TGCGCCAGCAGCTTGGCCTGGCAGGCCCACGAGCAGTACTTC
CDR3: CASSLAWQAHEQYF

size: -
D: TRBD2
V: TRBV7-6
J: TRBJ2-1
DNA: TGTGCCAGCAGCTTATACGTAGCGGGGGAACCCAATGAGCAGTTCTTC
CDR3: CASSLYVAGEPNEQFF

size: -
D: -
V: TRBV5-1
J: TRBJ2-2
DNA: TGCGCCAGCAAAGCCTCGTGGGGTTTCACCGGGGAGCTGTTTTTT
CDR3: CASKASWGFTGELFF

size: -
D: TRBD2
V: TRBV19
J: TRBJ2-3
DNA: TGTGCCAGTAGTTCAATACTAGCGGGGGGGCCAGATACGCAGTATTTT
CDR3: CASSSILAGGPDTQYF

size: -
D: -
V: TRBV18
J: TRBJ2-7
DNA: TGTGCCAGCTCTATCGTGCGTGCCGAGCAGTACTTC
CDR3: CASSIVRAEQYF

size: many
D: -
V: TRBV29-1
J: TRBJ1-1
DNA: TGCAGCGTTGTGTTGGGGGCCATGAACACTGAAGCTTTCTTT
CDR3: CSVVLGAMNTEAFF

size: -
D: TRBD1
V: TRBV20-1
J: TRBJ2-6
DNA: TGCAGTGCCGACCCTACAGGGGGCTCTGGGGCCAACGTCCTGACTTTC
CDR3: CSADPTGGSGANVLTF

size: -
D: -
V: TRBV10-3
J: TRBJ2-5
DNA: TGTGCCATCAGTGTGGCGGTACAAGAGACCCAGTACTTC
CDR3: CAISVAVQETQYF

size: many
D: -
V: TRBV14
J: TRBJ2-1
DNA: TGTGCCAGCAGCCAAGCTGACGGGAGTGGTGAGTTCTTC
CDR3: CASSQADGSGEFF

size: -
D: TRBD1
V: TRBV9
J: TRBJ2-1
DNA: TGTGCCAGCAGCGTTACCCCGGGGACAGACAATGAGCAGTTCTTC
CDR3: CASSVTPGTDNEQFF

size: -
D: TRBD1
V: TRBV10-2
J: TRBJ1-1
DNA: TGCGCCAGCAGTGAACAGGGGGCTCGTGAAGCTTTCTTT
CDR3: CASSEQGAREAFF

size: -
D: -
V: TRBV6-5
J: TRBJ2-5
DNA: TGTGCCAGCAGTTACGGAGGCCACCACGGTTCAGAGACCCAGTACTTC
CDR3: CASSYGGHHGSETQYF

size: -
D: -
V: TRBV12-3/TRBV12-4
J: TRBJ2-1
DNA: TGTGCCAGCAGTTTGTTCACGGAGGACATTGAGCAGTTCTTC
CDR3: CASSLFTEDIEQFF

size: -
D: -
V: TRBV6-6
J: TRBJ2-7
DNA: TGTGCCATCCGACAGGAATCGTCTCGAGAGCAGTACTTC
CDR3: CAIRQESSREQYF

size: few
D: TRBD2
V: TRBV7-8
J: TRBJ2-1
DNA: TGTGCCAGCAGCACCCGGACTAGCGAAAGGGATGAGCAGTTCTTC
CDR3: CASSTRTSERDEQFF

size: -
D: -
V: TRBV3-1
J: TRBJ2-1
DNA: TGTGCCAGCAGCCAAGGGACCAATGAGCAGTTCTTC
CDR3: CASSQGTNEQFF

size: -
D: -
V: TRBV29-1
J: TRBJ2-1
DNA: TGCAGCGGAAGAGGGCGGTCCAGCCCCTACAATGAGCAGTTCTTC
CDR3: CSGRGRSSPYNEQFF

size: -
D: -
V: TRBV6-1
J: TRBJ2-3
DNA: TGTGCCAGCAGACCACTAGGGCTGAAGGCGGGCCCAGATACGCAGTATTTT
CDR3: CASRPLGLKAGPDTQYF

size: -
D: -
V: TRBV20-1
J: TRBJ1-1
DNA: TGCAGTGCTAGGGCTCACGCAGGGTTCGCTGAAGCTTTCTTT
CDR3: CSARAHAGFAEAFF

size: few
D: -
V: TRBV20-1
J: TRBJ1-5
DNA: TGCAGTGCTAGAGTCCTACAGAATCAGCCCCAGCATTTT
CDR3: CSARVLQNQPQHF

size: -
D: -
V: TRBV12-3/TRBV12-4
J: TRBJ1-6
DNA: TGTGCCAGCAGCAACCGTGTGGCGGGACCCCTCCACTTT
CDR3: CASSNRVAGPLHF

size: many
D: -
V: TRBV27
J: TRBJ2-3
DNA: TGTGCCAGCAGTCCAGGGGGGAACACAGATACGCAGTATTTT
CDR3: CASSPGGNTDTQYF

size: few
D: TRBD1
V: TRBV5-1
J: TRBJ2-1
DNA: TGCGCCAGCAGCCAACAGGGGACCAACTACAATGAGCAGTTCTTC
CDR3: CASSQQGTNYNEQFF

size: -
D: -
V: TRBV7-2
J: TRBJ2-3
DNA: TGTGCCAGCAGCTTACACTGGATGGGACAATATTTT
CDR3: CASSLHWMGQYF